This TCR beta chain was documented in a study of blood T cell repertoires in COVID-19 (dated by TCRdb to 2018 to 2021). Regarding the study in general: The collaborator samples originated in the United States, Italy and Spain and spanned the acute and convalescent phases of COVID-19. The dataset comprised deeply sampled blood TCRbeta repertoires from subjects exposed to, actively infected with, or recovered from COVID-19. Samples came from the ongoing ImmuneRACE study (first 160 participants) plus 1,254 subjects from 6 global collaborators. Where available, HLA class I and class II types were obtained from metadata supplied by the sample provider rather than from assay-based typing. The prospective study material was composed of cDNA or gDNA derived from T cells, B-cell-depleted T cells, or PBMCs. A freely available public database, intended as a resource for researchers studying the immune response to SARS-CoV-2, is where the repertoires were released. The sample metadata nearly always contained a de-identified subject ID, COVID-19 status, age in years and sex.

What the authors observed across the whole study: The amount of clinical and demographic metadata varied by source and participant and was provided uncurated.

The CDR3 holds 11 amino acids from the cysteine to the phenylalanine. Just the 33-base CDR3 DNA is kept, in frame starting at base 1. Looking up the germline V gene yields CDR1 SGHAT and CDR2 FQNNGV. V and J are truncated by 5 bases and 7 bases respectively, leaving an intervening sequence of 8 bases. TCRbeta CDR3 regions were amplified from genomic DNA using the immunoSEQ Assay, a bias-controlled multiplex PCR. In the paper's pipeline: The number of nucleated cells in each sample was estimated by amplification of reference gene primers within the assay. To quantify the absolute abundance of each unique TCRbeta CDR3 rearrangement, sequence reads were collapsed and filtered. For each sample, productive Simpson clonality was calculated as the square root of Simpson's diversity index across productive rearrangements. The table comes from immuneACCESS by way of TCRdb, which keeps in-frame sequences with V and J called. Part of the clones is missing from these tables; in studies checked, under half for an unresolved V gene and the rest for unknown reasons. Clone size and V and J calls were adopted from that table, with D and trimming inferred from the DNA. The sample table records 200,000 to 250,000 clones; about 90% of these occur just once. Of the sample, about 3.5% is held by the ten largest clones.

Participants in the prospective study were aged 18 to 89 years, lived in 20 to 25 United States geographic areas, and enrolled through a virtual design. To assign participants to cohorts, the prospective study relied on clinical history that participants themselves reported in a screening survey and a study questionnaire. Exposed participants were defined as having been in contact with someone with a PCR-confirmed or clinician-diagnosed COVID-19 case within 2 weeks of study entry. In the prospective study, whole blood, serum and a nasopharyngeal or oropharyngeal swab were collected from each participant by mobile phlebotomists. Additional blood draws and questionnaires over an approximately 2-month period could optionally be provided by prospective study participants. Before DNA extraction, prospective study blood samples were shipped either frozen or at room temperature. With regard to this clone: There is no known antigen for this receptor. Per-nucleotide qualities are absent, and no much larger clonotype sits a single base away.

Source material: PBMCs or T cells enriched from blood (not recorded which). This receptor chain uses TRBV11-2 and TRBJ1-1, with the identity of the D gene unclear. The clonotype comes from a woman between 25 and 40 years old who had been exposed to COVID-19. Here is the DNA: TGTGCCAGCAGCCGGACTCGTGAAGCTTTCTTT. Its protein reads: CASSRTREAFF.